The next 29 T cell receptor beta chains were all read from a single sample in a study of cytomegalovirus exposure and HLA in healthy donors. Both 60 Vbeta primers and 13 Jbeta primers went into the PCR. Repertoires were generated with immunoSEQ multiplex PCR, while TCRdb's copy carries only in-frame clones and drops some. The sample has roughly 100,000 clones; around 75% are singletons. The source material was PBMCs. Receptor source: a man younger than 30 in good health and CMV-seropositive.

The chain joins TRBV9 to TRBJ2-7, with TRBD1 identical over 7 bases. Germline V CDR1 and CDR2: SGDLS, YYNGEE. This CDR3 spans 13 amino acids. J was trimmed by 10 bases and V by 3 bases; bases with no gene match: 10. The CDR3 loop reads CASSDRPDRDQYF. CDR3 DNA sequence: TGTGCCAGCAGCGACCGCCCCGACAGGGACCAGTACTTC.

V and J are TRBV6-1 and TRBJ1-4; possibly TRBD1 for D (6 bases). CDR1 and CDR2 from the germline V gene are MNHNS and SASEGT. This CDR3 has 15 amino acids. Trimming pared 6 bases from V and 1 base from J, leaving 12 bases between. CDR3 protein: CASRLGQITNEKLFF. In nucleotides, the CDR3 is TGTGCCAGCAGGCTCGGACAGATAACTAATGAAAAACTGTTTTTT.

V and J are TRBV6-6 and TRBJ1-5; D is unclear. Deletions cut 6 bases from V and 4 bases from J, with 7 bases between. Per the germline V gene, CDR1 is MNHNY and CDR2 is SVGAGI (reference sequence). This CDR3 is 12 amino acids long. The CDR3 spells CASSQMNQPQHF. The CDR3 DNA reads as TGTGCCAGCAGCCAGATGAATCAGCCCCAGCATTTT.

This clone was observed a few times. This chain links TRBV4-1 with TRBJ2-5, with D possibly matching TRBD2 (6 bases). This CDR3 spans 14 amino acids. Germline V gene sequence: CDR1 MGHRA, CDR2 YSYEKL. V lost 4 bases and J lost 5, with 14 bases in between. CDR3: CASSPTGVGETQYF. The CDR3 nucleotides are TGCGCCAGCAGCCCCACGGGGGTGGGGGAGACCCAGTACTTC.

The table lists this clone with a count of one. V is TRBV19 and J is TRBJ2-1, with 11 nucleotides matching TRBD2. The germline CDR1 and CDR2 sequences are LNHDA and SQIVND (reference sequence). This CDR3 has 14 amino acids. J was trimmed by 8 bases and V by 2 bases; bases with no gene match: 2. Here the CDR3 reads CASSITSGGDEQFF. In nucleotides, the CDR3 is TGTGCCAGTAGTATAACTAGCGGGGGTGATGAGCAGTTCTTC.

A single count supports this clone. J is TRBJ1-1 and V is TRBV30; D gene uncertain. This CDR3 is built from 13 residues. V was shortened by 3 bases and J by 5 bases, with 13 bases between the two germline ends. The V gene's germline CDR1 is GTSNPN and CDR2 SVGIG (reference sequence). CDR3 region: CAWRPQLGTEAFF. CDR3 nucleotides: TGTGCCTGGAGACCTCAACTCGGGACTGAAGCTTTCTTT.

The chain combines TRBV28 with TRBJ2-7, with TRBD1 matching 7 bases. V was pared by 3 bases and J by 0 bases, with 5 bases of the junction left unmatched. The CDR3 loop spans 15 amino acids. Germline V CDR1 and CDR2: MDHEN, SYDVKM. The CDR3 sequence: CASSFRSGGSYEQYF. In DNA, the CDR3 is TGTGCCAGCAGTTTTAGATCAGGGGGCTCCTACGAGCAGTACTTC. Full variable domain (outside the CDR3, taken from reference TRBV28 and TRBJ2-7): DVKVTQSSRYLVKRTGEKVFLECVQDMDHENMFWYRQDPGLGLRLIYFSYDVKMKEKGDIPEGYSVSREKKERFSLILESASTNQTSMYLCASSFRSGGSYEQYFGPGTRLTVT.

This chain links TRBV7-9 with TRBJ2-7; D gene ambiguous. CDR3 size: 13 residues. Per the germline V gene, CDR1 is SEHNR and CDR2 is FQNEAQ (reference sequence). Trimming stripped 4 bases from V and 5 bases from J, with 12 bases between. The CDR3 spells CASSSRLVDEQYF. The DNA of the CDR3 is TGTGCCAGCAGCTCCCGGTTGGTCGACGAGCAGTACTTC.

This clone was seen a handful of times. The chain carries TRBV6-1 and TRBJ1-4; 9 nucleotides agree with TRBD1. Germline V gene data show CDR1 as MNHNS and CDR2 as SASEGT. After removal of 4 bases from V and 1 base from J, the junction contained 4 bases not matched to a gene. This CDR3 spans 16 amino acids. The CDR3 DNA follows: TGTGCCAGCAGTGGTACAGGGGGCAGAACTAATGAAAAACTGTTTTTT. Residues: CASSGTGGRTNEKLFF.

V gene TRBV23-1 combines with J gene TRBJ1-5; TRBD1 matches at 9 bases. TRBV23-1 is treated as an ORF (open reading frame) with a function not yet certain. V dropped 1 base and J dropped 3; count of bases not matched to a gene: 19. CDR3 length: 21 residues. The CDR3 DNA sequence: TGCGCCAGCAGTCAATACCACTATTCTCAGATGTGGGACAGGGACAATCAGCCCCAGCATTTT. Its translation is CASSQYHYSQMWDRDNQPQHF.

The gene calls are TRBV6-1 and TRBJ1-2; D is ambiguous. The CDR3 is made up of 14 amino acids. Trimming left V 1 base short and J 0 bases short, with 6 bases between. The germline gives CDR1 MNHNS, CDR2 SASEGT. CDR3 loop: CASSEGRANYGYTF. For the CDR3, the DNA is TGTGCCAGCAGTGAAGGCCGAGCTAACTATGGCTACACCTTC.

The chain employs TRBV6-5 and TRBJ1-5; 10 nucleotides agree with TRBD1. Unmatched junction bases numbered 3, after V lost 2 bases and J lost 5 bases. Germline lookup yields CDR1 MNHEY and CDR2 SVGAGI. The CDR3 loop spans 15 amino acids. The CDR3 region has the DNA TGTGCCAGCAGTTACCGGACAGGGGGTGATCAGCCCCAGCATTTT. This encodes CASSYRTGGDQPQHF.

A single count supports this clone. The CDR3, as DNA: TGTGCCAGCAGTATCACAGGGCCCACTGAAGCTTTCTTT. This translates into CASSITGPTEAFF. This rearrangement joins TRBV6-5 to TRBJ1-1; D is perhaps TRBD1 (6 bases). Trimming pared 5 bases from V and 4 bases from J, leaving 11 bases between. The CDR3 loop spans 13 amino acids. Germline lookup yields CDR1 MNHEY and CDR2 SVGAGI.

A remark on this clone: A read error may produce the germline difference seen at one junction end. The same CDR3 arises from other DNA sequences in this sample as well. The chain carries TRBV29-1 and TRBJ1-2; D not certain. The CDR3 length is 13 residues. CDR1 and CDR2 from the germline V gene are SQVTM and ANQGSEA. CDR3 in DNA: TGCAGCGTCGAAGATCAGCCGGGGAATGGCTACACCTTC. Its protein product is CSVEDQPGNGYTF.

The chain has TRBV6-5 and TRBJ1-2; D not resolved. Germline values: CDR1 MNHEY, CDR2 SVGAGI. CDR3 length: 14 amino acids. The germline V and J ends were trimmed by 0 bases and 7 bases, with 12 bases remaining between them. The chain's CDR3 is CASSYSIAGSGYTF. CDR3 in DNA: TGTGCCAGCAGTTACTCGATCGCAGGTAGTGGCTACACCTTC.

V gene TRBV9 combines with J gene TRBJ1-1; no firm D call. V was trimmed by 4 bases and J by 0 bases, leaving 16 bases between them. CDR3 length equals 16 residues. The germline V gene encodes CDR1 SGDLS and CDR2 YYNGEE. The CDR3 reads CASSPPLSSMNTEAFF. CDR3 nucleotides: TGTGCCAGCAGCCCCCCCCTATCGAGCATGAACACTGAAGCTTTCTTT.

The rearrangement uses TRBV28 and TRBJ2-1, with 7 nucleotides matching TRBD1. Per the germline V gene, CDR1 is MDHEN and CDR2 is SYDVKM. CDR3 length: 13 amino acids. Trimming at V came to 7 bases and at J to 6 bases, leaving 6 bases not matched to a gene. The CDR3 DNA reads TGTGCCAGCACGACCTACAGGGGCAATGAGCAGTTCTTC. Encoded protein: CASTTYRGNEQFF.

This chain uses TRBV6-5 with TRBJ2-1; D possibly corresponds to TRBD2 (5 bases). V lost 8 bases and J 1 base, leaving 6 bases between the germline ends. CDR3 size: 12 residues. Germline CDR1 is MNHEY and CDR2 is SVGAGI. CDR3 nucleotide sequence: TGTGCCAGCGGGAGATCCTACAATGAGCAGTTCTTC. Amino acid sequence: CASGRSYNEQFF.

There are a few counts of this clone. The chain links TRBV6-5 to TRBJ1-6; D is undetermined. Trimming pared 4 bases from V and 7 bases from J, leaving 8 bases between. CDR1 MNHEY and CDR2 SVGAGI come from the germline V gene. This CDR3 contains 13 residues. CDR3 in amino acids: CASSSTVNSPLHF. The CDR3 DNA reads as TGTGCCAGCAGTTCCACGGTAAATTCACCCCTCCACTTT.

CDR3 sequence (DNA): TGCGCCAGCAGCTTGGTCTTAGCGAGGGGGTCCCGCAATGAGCAGTTCTTC. Amino acids: CASSLVLARGSRNEQFF. The chain has TRBV5-1 and TRBJ2-1; D may be TRBD1 (6 bases). This CDR3 has 17 amino acids. V was clipped by 0 bases and J by 6 bases, with 19 bases between them. CDR1 and CDR2 (germline): SGHRS, YFSETQ.

The sample holds a few counts of this clone. The chain employs TRBV30 and TRBJ2-7; 11 nucleotides align to TRBD1. Per germline, CDR1 GTSNPN and CDR2 SVGIG (reference sequence). V was clipped by 1 base and J by 5 bases; unmatched bases: 1. The CDR3 totals 13 residues. Here the CDR3 DNA reads TGTGCCTGGAGTGGGGACAGGGGGGACGAGCAGTACTTC. This gives the protein CAWSGDRGDEQYF.

This clone was seen a single time. The rearrangement joins TRBV27 to TRBJ2-6; TRBD1 is a possible D gene (5 bases). CDR1 is MNHEY, CDR2 SMNVEV, per germline (reference sequence). Deletions cut 0 bases from V and 2 bases from J, with 5 bases between. The CDR3 covers 15 residues. As DNA, the CDR3 is TGTGCCAGCAGTTTATCAGGGGCTGGGGCCAACGTCCTGACTTTC. It is translated as CASSLSGAGANVLTF. Looking up the rest from reference TRBV27 and TRBJ2-6 gives the full variable domain: EAQVTQNPRYLITVTGKKLTVTCSQNMNHEYMSWYRQDPGLGLRQIYYSMNVEVTDKGDVPEGYKVSRKEKRNFPLILESPSPNQTSLYFCASSLSGAGANVLTFGAGSRLTVL.

V and J are TRBV5-1 and TRBJ2-3; perhaps TRBD1 as D (6 bases). Looked up from germline, CDR1 is SGHRS and CDR2 is YFSETQ. V was pared by 3 bases and J by 4 bases, with 18 bases between. This CDR3 is 16 amino acids long. CDR3 amino acids: CASSSRAGEGADTQYF. CDR3 DNA sequence: TGCGCCAGCAGCTCGAGGGCAGGGGAAGGTGCAGATACGCAGTATTTT.

This clone was seen a handful of times. The chain joins TRBV28 to TRBJ1-3; D unclear. The CDR3 runs 14 residues. Germline V gene sequence: CDR1 MDHEN, CDR2 SYDVKM. Trimming left V 5 bases short and J 0 bases short, with 8 bases between. CDR3 region: CASSLRTSGNTIYF. CDR3 DNA sequence: TGTGCCAGCAGTCTACGTACCTCTGGAAACACCATATATTTT.

This clone was counted a single time. V gene TRBV19 combines with J gene TRBJ1-5, with TRBD1 matching over 10 bases. Losses at the gene ends were 4 bases for V and 4 bases for J; bases not matched to a gene: 7. This CDR3 contains 16 residues. Germline V gives CDR1 LNHDA, CDR2 SQIVND (reference sequence). The CDR3 DNA is TGTGCCAGTAGTACTGGGCCGGGACAGGGGAATCAGCCCCAGCATTTT. Amino acids: CASSTGPGQGNQPQHF.

The chain links TRBV7-9 to TRBJ2-4; TRBD2 is a possible D gene (6 bases). Looked up from germline, CDR1 is SEHNR and CDR2 is FQNEAQ (reference sequence). V lost 4 bases and J lost 2, with 15 bases in between. The CDR3 spans 16 residues. DNA for the CDR3: TGTGCCAGCAGCTCCGGCGGGGTGGGGTCCAAAAACATTCAGTACTTC. Its protein is CASSSGGVGSKNIQYF.

This rearrangement joins TRBV7-6 to TRBJ2-3; D not resolved. The CDR3 is 11 amino acids. Germline V gene lookup returns CDR1 SGHVS and CDR2 FNYEAQ. V lost 5 bases, J lost 3 bases, and 3 bases lay in between. CDR3 nucleotide sequence: TGTGCCAGCAGCCAGACAGATACGCAGTATTTT. As protein: CASSQTDTQYF.

In this sample, this clone turned up a few times. V and J are TRBV10-3 and TRBJ1-3; tentative D call: TRBD1 (6 bases). This CDR3 has 14 amino acids. V lost 8 bases and J lost 1, with 12 bases in between. The germline CDR1 and CDR2 sequences are ENHRY and SYGVKD. CDR3 region: CAIAGGPSGNTIYF. The DNA of the CDR3 is TGTGCCATCGCGGGGGGCCCGTCTGGAAACACCATATATTTT.

The chain employs TRBV18 and TRBJ1-1, with TRBD1 matching 7 bases. The CDR3 sequence is 16 residues long. Trimming cost V 3 bases and J 2 bases; bases outside gene matches: 9. Germline CDR1 is KGHSH and CDR2 is LQKENI. The CDR3 loop reads CASSPNYGTANTEAFF. The CDR3 DNA reads as TGTGCCAGCTCACCCAATTACGGGACAGCTAACACTGAAGCTTTCTTT.